This T cell receptor beta chain was profiled in a study of identical twins. This clonotype was observed a few times. Its antigen is currently unknown. TCRdb redid the calling of the 5' RACE reads with MiXCR, one entry per CDR3 protein. The data contain about 470,000 distinct CDR3 sequences, around 24% of them seen just once; the ten biggest clones take up about 3%. CDR1 is MNHNS, CDR2 SASEGT, per germline. V lost 7 bases and J 0 bases, leaving 9 bases between the germline ends. This CDR3 comprises 13 residues. Points from the study as a whole: Models underestimated how often monozygotic twins shared out-of-frame TCR alpha.

These data were likewise used in another study, on T cells expressing NK-cell markers. That source adds: Dominance of the CD3+CD56-NKG2C+ fraction by these clonotypes also held in several donors.

This clonotype originated in a woman aged 18 to 35 in good health. The genes are TRBV6-1 and TRBJ2-5; D is unresolved. Sequenced: CD4+ T cells sorted from blood. The CDR3 protein is CASKGSYQETQYF. CDR3 in DNA: TGTGCCAGCAAGGGATCGTACCAAGAGACCCAGTACTTC.